This TCR beta chain is from a study of T cells in Graves' hyperthyroidism and ophthalmopathy. This clonotype was counted ten times or more. Amplified regions were TCR beta CDR3 sequences from RNA transcripts. With the HTBI primer set, the TCR CDR3 went through a first round of RT-PCR. TCRdb independently ran MiXCR on the multiplex PCR reads; one entry per CDR3 protein. The table lists some 92,000 distinct CDR3 sequences, roughly 40% of them singletons. The sequenced sample consisted of peripheral blood or thyroid tissue (not recorded which). The TCR was taken from a woman aged 25 to 39 with Graves' hyperthyroidism.

CDR3 DNA: TGTGCCACCAGTGAGGGACCCCTCTACGAGCAGTACTTC. It encodes CATSEGPLYEQYF. The chain employs TRBV24-1 and TRBJ2-7; D assignment may be TRBD1 or TRBD2 (5 bases each). This CDR3 has 13 amino acids. CDR1 and CDR2 (germline): KGHDR, SFDVKD. V lost 4 bases and J lost 3, with 9 bases in between.